Each of the 30 T cell receptor beta chains below was sequenced from the same sample in a study of T cell repertoires in cytomegalovirus infection. One entry per CDR3 protein results from TCRdb running MiXCR on the reads. The profile shows approximately 340,000 distinct CDR3 sequences, just under 30% of them singletons. Their antigens remain unidentified. The specimen comprised cultured PBMCs, sampled from culture after CMV antigen stimulation. Source of these receptors: a human donor in good health (CMV status not recorded). Some clones in this sample may be carry-over from other donors' samples.

The chain carries TRBV7-6 and TRBJ2-5, with 8 bases fitting TRBD1. V shed 2 bases, J shed 3 bases, and the junction held 11 bases outside the gene matches. The length of the CDR3 is 17 residues. Looked up from germline, CDR1 is SGHVS and CDR2 is FNYEAQ. CDR3 sequence reads: CASSLNLLGQAKETQYF. CDR3 DNA sequence: TGTGCCAGCAGCTTAAACCTCTTGGGACAGGCGAAAGAGACCCAGTACTTC.

This clonotype was seen only a few times. The gene calls are TRBV6-1 and TRBJ1-1, with D possibly being TRBD1 (5 bases). This CDR3 has 14 residues. V lost 5 bases and J lost 3, with 13 bases in between. Germline CDR1 is MNHNS and CDR2 is SASEGT. CDR3 in amino acids: CASSSTAGDTEAFF. CDR3 DNA: TGTGCCAGCAGTTCCACCGCGGGGGACACTGAAGCTTTCTTT.

This clonotype has more than one count but fewer than ten. This chain joins TRBV6-2 or TRBV6-3 and TRBJ2-3, with D possibly being TRBD1 or TRBD2 (5 bases each). The CDR3 has 15 amino acids. The ends were cut back, 0 bases at V and 4 bases at J, with 11 bases in the middle. Germline-derived CDR1 and CDR2 are MNHEY and SVGEGT. The chain's CDR3 is CASSYSIVGADTQYF. CDR3 DNA: TGTGCCAGCAGTTACTCGATCGTGGGGGCAGATACGCAGTATTTT.

The genes are TRBV6-2 or TRBV6-3 and TRBJ2-7; D might be TRBD1 or TRBD2, each matching 5 bases. The germline V gene has CDR1 MNHEY and CDR2 SVGEGT. V was clipped by 6 bases and J by 2 bases, with 14 bases between them. This CDR3 has 14 residues. CDR3 coding DNA: TGTGCCAGCAGACGAGGGGCCTACACCTACGAGCAGTACTTC. It encodes CASRRGAYTYEQYF.

The gene calls are TRBV12-3 or TRBV12-4 and TRBJ2-7, with 9 bases lining up with TRBD1. The V and J ends lost 3 bases and 3 bases, in that order; junction bases with no gene match: 6. The length of the CDR3 is 15 residues. Written as DNA, the CDR3 is TGTGCCAGCAGTTTCGGGACAGGGAAGAACTACGAGCAGTACTTC. Its protein product is CASSFGTGKNYEQYF.

V gene TRBV5-4 combines with J gene TRBJ2-5; 14 bases are shared with TRBD2. CDR1 SGHNT and CDR2 YYREEE come from the germline V gene (reference sequence). The CDR3 has 16 residues. Trimming removed 2 bases from V and 1 base from J; junction bases left unmatched: 1. The CDR3 coding sequence is TGTGCCAGCAGCTTTGGGACTAGCGGGGGCCAAGAGACCCAGTACTTC. Protein sequence: CASSFGTSGGQETQYF.

The V call is TRBV20-1, the J call TRBJ1-1; D is unclear. This CDR3 comprises 12 residues. Germline CDR1 reads DFQATT; CDR2 reads SNEGSKA (reference sequence). The CDR3 sequence: CLSVGLSTEAFF. The CDR3 DNA follows: TGCCTCAGTGTAGGGTTAAGCACTGAAGCTTTCTTT.

This clonotype was counted a few times. The chain's CDR3 is CASSFSGSIPETQYF. The CDR3 nucleotides are TGTGCCAGCAGTTTCTCCGGATCGATACCTGAGACCCAGTACTTC. The chain is built from TRBV27 and TRBJ2-5; D unclear. The length of the CDR3 is 15 residues. Trimming took 3 bases from V and 5 from J, leaving 16 bases between them. Per the germline V gene, CDR1 is MNHEY and CDR2 is SMNVEV (reference sequence).

This clonotype was detected a few times. V gene TRBV7-6 combines with J gene TRBJ2-3; D not certain. Trimming pared 5 bases from V and 4 bases from J, leaving 13 bases between. The CDR3 is made up of 14 amino acids. Germline CDR1 is SGHVS and CDR2 is FNYEAQ. CDR3 sequence: CASSPRTPPDTQYF. The CDR3 bases are TGTGCCAGCAGCCCTCGGACGCCGCCAGATACGCAGTATTTT.

The V call is TRBV12-3 or TRBV12-4, the J call TRBJ1-4, with a tentative D call TRBD1 (5 bases). CDR3 length equals 13 residues. The V end was cut by 3 bases, the J end by 8 bases, with 10 bases between. This CDR3 reads CASSFQGEEKLFF. Written as DNA, the CDR3 is TGTGCCAGCAGTTTTCAAGGGGAGGAAAAACTGTTTTTT.

The chain employs TRBV11-2 and TRBJ1-1; D is ambiguous. V was pared by 2 bases and J by 8 bases, with 12 bases between. Looked up from germline, CDR1 is SGHAT and CDR2 is FQNNGV. There are 13 residues in the CDR3. CDR3 sequence: CASSLSAGGEAFF. The CDR3 region has the DNA TGTGCCAGCAGCTTAAGCGCCGGAGGAGAAGCTTTCTTT.

The chain joins TRBV6-5 to TRBJ2-1, with 7 bases identical to TRBD2. CDR3 size: 14 residues. With V trimmed by 1 base and J by 7 bases, 4 bases remained unmatched. Germline lookup yields CDR1 MNHEY and CDR2 SVGAGI. CDR3 protein: CASSYWDGGNEQFF. The CDR3 DNA reads TGTGCCAGCAGTTACTGGGACGGGGGGAATGAGCAGTTCTTC.

This clonotype occurred a few times. This chain joins TRBV12-3 or TRBV12-4 and TRBJ1-2, with 10 bases aligning to TRBD1. V shed 6 bases and J 2 bases; nucleotides not matched to a gene: 9. The CDR3 runs to 16 residues. The CDR3 is CASRVGSGQGNYGYTF. In DNA, the CDR3 is TGTGCCAGCAGGGTAGGGTCGGGACAGGGGAACTATGGCTACACCTTC.

The chain joins TRBV6-5 to TRBJ1-2; D gene ambiguous. The germline V and J ends were trimmed by 0 bases and 4 bases, with 9 bases remaining between them. The CDR3 runs 14 residues. Germline CDR1 reads MNHEY; CDR2 reads SVGAGI. The CDR3 DNA reads TGTGCCAGCAGTTACTCTTTGGAGGGCTATGGCTACACCTTC. Its protein is CASSYSLEGYGYTF.

The CDR3 DNA sequence: TGTGCCAGCAGTTACGGGTTCGGGACAGAGCTTGGAAACACCATATATTTT. It yields the protein CASSYGFGTELGNTIYF. The chain carries TRBV5-6 and TRBJ1-3, with 7 bases that match TRBD1. Germline V gene sequence: CDR1 SGHDT, CDR2 YYEEEE. The CDR3 extends over 17 amino acids. J was trimmed by 3 bases and V by 5 bases; bases with no gene match: 14.

The rearrangement joins TRBV3-1 to TRBJ2-3; D may be TRBD1 (6 bases). The CDR3 has 13 residues. The V gene lost 8 bases and the J gene lost 2 bases, with 11 bases spanning the gap. CDR1 and CDR2 from the germline V gene are LGHDT and YNNKEL (reference sequence). The chain's CDR3 is CASEGDITDTQYF. The CDR3 bases are TGTGCCAGCGAGGGGGATATCACAGATACGCAGTATTTT.

The rearrangement joins TRBV6-1 to TRBJ2-7, with 8 bases identical to TRBD1. The germline V gene has CDR1 MNHNS and CDR2 SASEGT. This CDR3 region has 12 residues. V was clipped by 11 bases and J by 5 bases; unmatched bases: 8. CDR3 sequence: CAGGQGTHEQYF. CDR3 coding DNA: TGTGCCGGAGGACAGGGAACTCACGAGCAGTACTTC.

The genes are TRBV12-3 or TRBV12-4 and TRBJ2-3; TRBD2 aligns across 7 bases. The CDR3 is 15 amino acids. The V and J ends lost 5 bases and 3 bases, in that order; junction bases with no gene match: 8. CDR3 nucleotide sequence: TGTGCCAGCAGTGGGCGGGCGGGAGTGACAGATACGCAGTATTTT. This gives the protein CASSGRAGVTDTQYF.

This chain uses TRBV19 with TRBJ1-1, with 7 bases lining up with TRBD1. With 5 bases clipped from V and 4 bases from J, the junction kept 10 bases outside the gene matches. Per germline, CDR1 LNHDA and CDR2 SQIVND (reference sequence). The CDR3 is made up of 15 amino acids. Here the CDR3 DNA reads TGTGCCAGTAGTTCTCAGCACGACAGGGCCACTGAAGCTTTCTTT. It encodes CASSSQHDRATEAFF.

This clonotype came up many times. The rearrangement uses TRBV7-8 and TRBJ2-3; 7 bases match TRBD1. The CDR3 is 16 amino acids. CDR1 and CDR2 from the germline V gene are SGHVS and FQNEAQ. The junction had 6 bases not matched to a gene; V was cut back by 0 bases and J by 3 bases. The CDR3 sequence: CASSLAPTGKTDTQYF. CDR3 DNA: TGTGCCAGCAGCTTAGCGCCGACAGGGAAGACAGATACGCAGTATTTT. Complete variable domain (other parts from reference TRBV7-8 and TRBJ2-3): GAGVSQSPRYKVAKRGQDVALRCDPISGHVSLFWYQQALGQGPEFLTYFQNEAQLDKSGLPSDRFFAERPEGSVSTLKIQRTQQEDSAVYLCASSLAPTGKTDTQYFGPGTRLTVL.

This clonotype came up many times. The chain employs TRBV7-2 and TRBJ2-1; no clear D gene. The germline V and J ends were trimmed by 2 bases and 0 bases, with 11 bases remaining between them. In germline, CDR1 is SGHTA, CDR2 FQGNSA. The length of the CDR3 is 16 residues. The CDR3 loop reads CASSLTAATSYNEQFF. The CDR3 nucleotides are TGTGCCAGCAGCTTAACGGCCGCTACCTCCTACAATGAGCAGTTCTTC.

This rearrangement joins TRBV6-5 to TRBJ2-1; D remains unclear. The germline gives CDR1 MNHEY, CDR2 SVGAGI. V was pared by 5 bases and J by 4 bases, with 15 bases between. The length of the CDR3 is 15 residues. CDR3 bases: TGTGCCAGCAGTCCCCCGACCCTGTATTACAATGAGCAGTTCTTC. The encoded protein is CASSPPTLYYNEQFF.

For the CDR3, the DNA is TGTGCCAGCAGCTTAGTCGGGACAGGGTCCACAGATACGCAGTATTTT. As protein: CASSLVGTGSTDTQYF. The chain joins TRBV7-8 to TRBJ2-3; 9 bases are a match to TRBD1. The CDR3 has 16 residues. V lost 1 base, J lost 2 bases, and 4 bases stayed unmatched. Germline V gene lookup returns CDR1 SGHVS and CDR2 FQNEAQ.

The chain couples TRBV20-1 to TRBJ1-5; D is undetermined. Germline V gene data show CDR1 as DFQATT and CDR2 as SNEGSKA (reference sequence). V was pared by 3 bases and J by 1 base, with 7 bases between. This CDR3 is built from 13 residues. CDR3 nucleotides: TGCAGTGCTAGTTTGAGAAGCAATCAGCCCCAGCATTTT. It is translated as CSASLRSNQPQHF.

Ten or more counts support this clonotype. The rearrangement uses TRBV6-2 or TRBV6-3 and TRBJ1-2; D remains ambiguous. Germline V gives CDR1 MNHEY, CDR2 SVGEGT. Trimming shortened V by 5 bases and J by 11 bases, and 21 bases separated the two germline ends. This CDR3 has 14 amino acids. The CDR3 DNA follows: TGTGCCAGCAGTGTGACACGAAGCTCTATGAGGTACACCTTC. Translating gives CASSVTRSSMRYTF.

This clonotype was counted a few times. The chain combines TRBV6-5 with TRBJ2-7; 7 nucleotides align to TRBD1. Looked up from germline, CDR1 is MNHEY and CDR2 is SVGAGI. The CDR3 has 14 residues. With 0 bases clipped from V and 6 bases from J, the junction kept 5 bases outside the gene matches. CDR3 sequence (DNA): TGTGCCAGCAGTTACTCGAGACAGGGCGTCGAGCAGTACTTC. Encoded protein: CASSYSRQGVEQYF.

The J gene is TRBJ2-1, the V gene TRBV9; possible D gene TRBD2, 6 bases. The V and J ends lost 2 bases and 4 bases respectively, with 13 bases between them. CDR1 is SGDLS, CDR2 YYNGEE, per germline. The CDR3 loop spans 15 amino acids. The CDR3 DNA sequence: TGTGCCAGCAGCGTTATCAGGAGGGTGTACAATGAGCAGTTCTTC. Protein product: CASSVIRRVYNEQFF.

The chain joins TRBV9 to TRBJ1-5; tentatively, D is TRBD1 (6 bases). Trimming removed 1 base from V and 7 bases from J, with 15 bases in between. CDR1 is SGDLS, CDR2 YYNGEE, per germline. CDR3 length equals 15 residues. This chain's CDR3 is CASSVSPGAEQPQHF. CDR3 DNA sequence: TGTGCCAGCAGCGTAAGTCCAGGGGCGGAACAGCCCCAGCATTTT.

This clonotype showed up just once. V usage is TRBV2 and J usage is TRBJ2-1; D might be TRBD2 (6 bases). The CDR3 is 16 amino acids. The V and J ends lost 7 bases and 6 bases respectively, with 22 bases between them. Germline values: CDR1 SNHLY, CDR2 FYNNEI. This CDR3 reads CASIKIRELRGNEQFF. The CDR3 coding sequence is TGTGCCAGCATTAAAATACGGGAGCTCCGCGGCAATGAGCAGTTCTTC.

The chain couples TRBV7-2 to TRBJ1-1; the D gene is possibly TRBD1 (6 bases). CDR3 length: 14 residues. Per germline, CDR1 SGHTA and CDR2 FQGNSA. V lost 2 bases and J 1 base, leaving 8 bases between the germline ends. The CDR3 region is CASSLRQANTEAFF. The CDR3 DNA follows: TGTGCCAGCAGCTTAAGACAGGCGAACACTGAAGCTTTCTTT.